This T cell receptor (beta chain) was observed in a study of CD4 T cells in relation to SARS-CoV-2 and coronaviruses. Study-wide results and caveats: Samples before the pandemic and after infection were not matched within any donor.

Naive and memory CD4+ T cells were separated from cryopreserved PBMCs. Naive or memory CD4+ cells were cultured 1:1 with T cell-depleted PBMCs plus CEF. The repertoire was sequenced with immunoSEQ multiplex PCR; TCRdb's copy has only in-frame clones and lacks some. Of roughly 30,000 clones listed, more than 75% are singletons. Germline CDR1 and CDR2: ENHRY and SYGVKD. V lost 5 bases to trimming and J lost 6 bases, with 20 bases between them. The CDR3 covers 15 residues. With respect to this clone: What it recognizes is unknown.

Sequenced: memory CD4+ T cells from PBMCs, cultured in vitro. This chain connects TRBV10-3 to TRBJ2-7, with a tentative D call TRBD2 (6 bases). The sequence derives from an adult with COVID-19. The CDR3 spells CAISPFSGGSAEQYF. CDR3 in DNA: TGTGCCATCAGTCCCTTTTCCGGGGGTTCGGCCGAGCAGTACTTC.